This TCR beta chain was found in a study of T cell changes during pregnancy in multiple sclerosis. Germline V gene sequence: CDR1 SNHLY, CDR2 FYNNEI. Between the trimmed V and J ends, which lost 4 bases and 1 base, there was a span of 2 bases. CDR3 length: 11 amino acids. Assay: immunoSEQ multiplex PCR; the TCRdb copy retains only in-frame clones and omits some. The sample carries 35,000 to 55,000 clones, 89% recorded once. This sequence was found in a female donor with multiple sclerosis, enrolled in a pregnancy study. This sequence joins TRBV2 and TRBJ2-7; no clear D gene. The material sequenced was CD4+ T cells from peripheral blood mononuclear cells, taken after pregnancy. The CDR3 spells CASSASYEQYF. As DNA, the CDR3 is TGTGCCAGCAGTGCGTCCTACGAGCAGTACTTC.